This TCR beta chain was identified during a study of vaccination and CD4 T cells after COVID-19. About the research overall: Cultures acting as controls obtained a CEFX pool, an HIV-1 Nef pool, or no peptide.

Details on this clonotype: What it recognizes is unknown.

Sample time point: late sampling 161 to 241 days after vaccination in three convalescent patients. As for treatment: 10-day PBMC culture with coronavirus spike peptide pools or control peptides (ViraFEST assay). The CDR3 is made up of 13 amino acids. V lost 3 bases and J lost 10, with 16 bases in between. The germline V gene encodes CDR1 DFQATT and CDR2 SNEGSKA (reference sequence). Researchers used the Oncomine TCR Beta short-read assay to sequence DNA from cultured CD4+ T cells. MiXCR was run by TCRdb on the PCR reads, yielding one entry per CDR3 protein. Altogether around 15,000 distinct CDR3 sequences are present, roughly 50% being singletons, with the ten largest covering around 20%.

The rearrangement links TRBV20-1 to TRBJ2-1; unclear D gene. This receptor was identified in a human donor who had recovered from COVID-19. Sequencing was performed on CD4+ T cells from blood, cultured in vitro, taken about 7 months after SARS-CoV-2 vaccination. The CDR3 DNA reads as TGCAGTGCTAGCCCCGCTTGGGTTCGGGAGCAGTTCTTC. Translated, it gives CSASPAWVREQFF.